The source of this TCR beta chain is a study of molecular identifiers for immune sequencing clone quantification (dated by TCRdb to 2016 to 2018). The study in broad terms: For a replicate experiment, the RNA from either approximately 20,000 or 100,000 naive CD8 T cells was divided into five aliquots, and four of those aliquots went on to sequencing. This methods study benchmarked molecular-identifier clustering-based TCR repertoire sequencing (MIDCIRS) and TCR RNA copy counting, using CD8 T cells to do so.

There are many counts of this clonotype. Its antigen remains undetermined. No per-base quality is available; no much larger clone lies one base away. What the study reported, not specific to this receptor: In CMV-specific effector cells, over 99% of molecules were held by clones above 20 RNA copies, whereas under 1% of molecules were held by such clones in naive cells. Spiked-in Jurkat TCR RNA equivalent to a single cell was reported to be detectable even among one million naive CD8 T cells. Highly expanded clone sizes could be underestimated if identical TCR molecules share a barcode. Naive libraries contained spiked-in Jurkat TCR RNA (roughly ten copies' worth), which is not part of the donor repertoire. Modeling gave 3 to 3.5 recovered TCR RNA copies per cell versus 8 to 10 by digital PCR, implying approximately 30% capture efficiency. Without barcode sub-clustering, chimeric consensus sequences inflated TCR diversity; chimeras reached as high as 47%.

Naive CD8 T cell libraries were made from about 20,000 to 1,000,000 sorted cells using 10%, 30% or 50% of purified RNA. Naive CD8 T cells were FACS-sorted as CD8+CD4-CCR7+CD45RA+ on a BD FACSAria II into RLT Plus buffer. To test detection sensitivity, Jurkat RNA equal to ten TCR copies was added to samples of roughly 19,000-1,100,000 naive CD8 T cells. Enrichment of CD8 T cells was performed with RosetteSep CD8+ T Cell Enrichment Cocktail and Ficoll-Paque, after which ACK red cell lysis was carried out. Receptors were amplified or captured by PCR. Sequencing used a NextSeq 500. Bulk TCR libraries were prepared as previously described, using TCR primers listed in Table S5. Purification of total RNA was performed with the Qiagen AllPrep DNA/RNA kit. Reads from multiple sequencing runs of the same library were pooled before analysis. Concerning the study's data processing: Only reads with exact TCR constant sequence were kept, trimmed to 150 nt, and grouped by their 12-nt molecular barcodes. Within each barcode group, reads were sub-clustered at a 15% Levenshtein threshold, and quality-weighted consensus sequences were built per RNA molecule. Non-functional sequences were excluded, and lower-count sequences lying one edit away from another sequence were also excluded. On the basis of fitting two negative binomial distributions, barcode sub-clusters with fewer than 20% of the maximum read count were discarded. TCRdb ran its own pipeline on the public reads, namely fastp trimming at Q25 and MiXCR clone calling, and kept in-frame beta chains. Rows are combined by CDR3 protein, so each entry shows the most common genes and DNA. TCRdb's processing, not the authors', yielded these V and J calls. The sample has over 65,000 distinct CDR3 sequences on record, about 23% of them singletons. The ten top clones hold about 0.8% of the sample.

Looking up the germline V gene yields CDR1 MNHEY and CDR2 SVGAGI. Clipping removes 0 bases from V and 4 bases from J, with 3 as the unmatched junction base count. CDR3 length: 14 amino acids, cysteine to phenylalanine. The sequence is cut down to CDR3 DNA, 42 bases in frame from base 1. The sample consisted of naive CD8+ T cells from blood, with Jurkat cell RNA spiked in. The sample's cell subset or site, from its label and the paper: FACS-sorted CD8+CD4-CCR7+CD45RA+ naive T cells. This chain joins TRBV6-5 to TRBJ2-7; 7 central nucleotides agree with TRBD2. The clonotype was recovered from a human donor in good health. Some libraries in this study had Jurkat cell RNA spiked in. The DNA is TGTGCCAGCAGTTACTCCAACGGGGGGTACGAGCAGTACTTC. Its coded protein is CASSYSNGGYEQYF.